The next 14 T cell receptor beta chains were all read from a single sample in a study of T cell responses to AZD1222 COVID-19 vaccine. Sequenced by immunoSEQ multiplex PCR; TCRdb stores in-frame clones only, minus some. The table has some 130,000 clones, 85% to 95% seen once; the top ten hold about 0.91%. Sequencing used peripheral blood, obtained on day 0 of AZD1222 vaccination. These TCRs come from an adult in good health.

The chain uses TRBV7-8 and TRBJ2-6; D is unresolved. V lost 4 bases and J lost 0, with 4 bases in between. This CDR3 is built from 14 residues. Per the germline V gene, CDR1 is SGHVS and CDR2 is FQNEAQ. The CDR3 coding sequence is TGTGCCAGCAGCTACTACTCTGGGGCCAACGTCCTGACTTTC. Protein: CASSYYSGANVLTF.

This chain connects TRBV4-2 to TRBJ1-2; D is possibly TRBD1 (5 bases). The CDR3 is 11 residues long. The V gene's germline CDR1 is LGHNA and CDR2 YNFKEQ. V lost 10 bases to trimming and J lost 3 bases, with 9 bases between them. CDR3 nucleotides: TGTGCCACCAGGGTGGACTATGGCTACACCTTC. Residues: CATRVDYGYTF.

In nucleotides, the CDR3 is TGTGCCAGCAGCCAAAGGGGCTGGACTGAAGCTTTCTTT. This gives the protein CASSQRGWTEAFF. V is TRBV3-1 (or the pseudogene TRBV3-2) and J is TRBJ1-1; the D gene is possibly TRBD1 (5 bases). Germline-derived CDR1 and CDR2 are LGHDT and YNNKEL (reference sequence). The CDR3 has 13 residues. The V and J ends lost 2 bases and 5 bases respectively, with 9 bases between them.

In its sample, this clone was seen a few times. The chain couples TRBV12-3 or TRBV12-4 to TRBJ1-1; D call uncertain. The CDR3 spans 13 residues. V lost 3 bases to trimming and J lost 0 bases, with 5 bases between them. The CDR3 sequence is CASSFWMNTEAFF. The CDR3 bases are TGTGCCAGCAGTTTTTGGATGAACACTGAAGCTTTCTTT.

V is TRBV4-1 and J is TRBJ2-3; 16 nucleotides match TRBD2. V shed 2 bases, J shed 6 bases, and the junction held 2 bases outside the gene matches. The length of the CDR3 is 16 residues. Germline V gene lookup returns CDR1 MGHRA and CDR2 YSYEKL. CDR3 sequence: CASSQKGLAGGDTQYF. CDR3 nucleotides: TGCGCCAGCAGCCAAAAGGGACTAGCGGGGGGGGATACGCAGTATTTT.

J is TRBJ1-3 and V is TRBV5-6; D possibly corresponds to TRBD1 (5 bases). The germline V gene has CDR1 SGHDT and CDR2 YYEEEE. This CDR3 has 15 amino acids. Trimming removed 3 bases from V and 4 bases from J, with 14 bases in between. CDR3 in DNA: TGTGCCAGCAGCTGGGGACTGGCATCCGGAAACACCATATATTTT. Translating it yields CASSWGLASGNTIYF.

This clone has a single count. The rearrangement links TRBV12-3 or TRBV12-4 to TRBJ1-1; D is undetermined. The CDR3 consists of 13 residues. Trimming took 5 bases from V and 3 from J, leaving 10 bases between them. The CDR3 loop reads CASSLAGHTEAFF. The DNA for the CDR3 is TGTGCCAGCAGTCTTGCCGGGCACACTGAAGCTTTCTTT.

CDR3 region: CASRAGTGLPAGDQPQHF. The CDR3 nucleotides read TGTGCCAGCAGGGCCGGGACAGGGCTACCGGCGGGTGATCAGCCCCAGCATTTT. The genes are TRBV7-8 and TRBJ1-5; 9 bases are shared with TRBD1. This CDR3 region has 18 residues. Germline V lookup: CDR1 SGHVS, CDR2 FQNEAQ. The trim removed 6 bases at V and 5 bases at J, leaving 17 bases unmatched.

The chain employs TRBV7-2 and TRBJ2-7; 8 nucleotides match TRBD2. V trimming: 2 bases; J trimming: 0 bases; junction bases outside the gene matches: 6. Germline V lookup: CDR1 SGHTA, CDR2 FQGNSA. This CDR3 comprises 16 residues. For the CDR3, the DNA is TGTGCCAGCAGCTTAAAAGGCGGGGGGACCTCCTACGAGCAGTACTTC. Translating gives CASSLKGGGTSYEQYF.

The chain is built from TRBV19 and TRBJ1-1; D is uncertain. Looked up from germline, CDR1 is LNHDA and CDR2 is SQIVND (reference sequence). Trimming removed 5 bases at V and 0 bases at J, with 19 bases between. There are 17 residues in the CDR3. CDR3 sequence reads: CASSPRMGFRMNTEAFF. The DNA for the CDR3 is TGTGCCAGTAGTCCTCGGATGGGGTTCAGAATGAACACTGAAGCTTTCTTT.

The chain employs TRBV9 and TRBJ1-2; D unclear. V was trimmed by 4 bases and J by 3 bases, leaving 34 bases between them. Per the germline V gene, CDR1 is SGDLS and CDR2 is YYNGEE. The CDR3 consists of 21 residues. The CDR3 sequence is CASSPFLYRVHDISGDYGYTF. As DNA, the CDR3 is TGTGCCAGCAGCCCTTTTCTCTACCGGGTCCACGATATTTCTGGGGACTATGGCTACACCTTC. The full variable domain, its missing parts supplied by reference TRBV9 and TRBJ1-2, is DSGVTQTPKHLITATGQRVTLRCSPRSGDLSVYWYQQSLDQGLQFLIQYYNGEERAKGNILERFSAQQFPDLHSELNLSSLELGDSALYFCASSPFLYRVHDISGDYGYTFGSGTRLTVV.

CDR3 in DNA: TGTGCCAGCAGCCGGAGGGAAGAGGGGGCGACCGGGGAGCTGTTTTTT. This gives the protein CASSRREEGATGELFF. This chain uses TRBV5-4 with TRBJ2-2; TRBD1 is a possible D gene (7 bases). V was cut by 4 bases and J by 5 bases, with 18 bases left in between. Looked up from germline, CDR1 is SGHNT and CDR2 is YYREEE (reference sequence). The CDR3 loop spans 16 amino acids.

The chain has TRBV5-1 and TRBJ2-2, with 7 bases lining up with TRBD2. This CDR3 spans 14 amino acids. The germline gives CDR1 SGHRS, CDR2 YFSETQ. Trimming removed 5 bases from V and 4 bases from J; junction bases left unmatched: 5. CDR3 sequence reads: CASRMGGTTGELFF. The CDR3 DNA reads TGCGCCAGCAGAATGGGAGGGACCACCGGGGAGCTGTTTTTT.

This rearrangement joins TRBV29-1 to TRBJ1-1, with 9 bases fitting TRBD1. V lost 1 base and J lost 1; bases outside the gene matches: 7. Germline lookup yields CDR1 SQVTM and CDR2 ANQGSEA. CDR3 length equals 16 residues. The CDR3 is CSVEVDLTGGNTEAFF. Written as DNA, the CDR3 is TGCAGCGTTGAAGTTGACTTGACAGGGGGGAACACTGAAGCTTTCTTT.